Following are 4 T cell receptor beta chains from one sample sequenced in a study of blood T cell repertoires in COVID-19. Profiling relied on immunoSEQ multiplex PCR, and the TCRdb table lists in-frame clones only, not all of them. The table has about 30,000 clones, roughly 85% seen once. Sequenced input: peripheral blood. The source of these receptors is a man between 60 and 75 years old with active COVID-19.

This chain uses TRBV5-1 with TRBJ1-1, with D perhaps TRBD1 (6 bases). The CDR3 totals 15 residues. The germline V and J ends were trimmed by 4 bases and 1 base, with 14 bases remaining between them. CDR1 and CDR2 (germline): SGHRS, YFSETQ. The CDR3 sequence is CASSERTERNTEAFF. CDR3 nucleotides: TGCGCCAGCAGCGAACGGACAGAACGGAACACTGAAGCTTTCTTT.

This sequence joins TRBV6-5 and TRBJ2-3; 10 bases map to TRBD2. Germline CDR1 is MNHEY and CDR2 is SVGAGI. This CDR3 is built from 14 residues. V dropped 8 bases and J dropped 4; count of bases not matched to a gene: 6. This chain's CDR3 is CASRLAGVADTQYF. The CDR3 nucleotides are TGTGCCAGCCGGCTAGCGGGAGTAGCAGATACGCAGTATTTT.

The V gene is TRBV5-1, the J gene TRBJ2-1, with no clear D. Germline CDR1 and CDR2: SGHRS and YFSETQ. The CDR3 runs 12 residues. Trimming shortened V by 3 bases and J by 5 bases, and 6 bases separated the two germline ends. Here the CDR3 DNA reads TGCGCCAGCAGCTCTCGTAACAATGAGCAGTTCTTC. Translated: CASSSRNNEQFF.

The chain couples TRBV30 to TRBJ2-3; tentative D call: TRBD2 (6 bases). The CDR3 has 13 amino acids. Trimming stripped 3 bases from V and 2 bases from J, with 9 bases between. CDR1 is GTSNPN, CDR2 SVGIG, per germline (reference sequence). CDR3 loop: CAWRASATDTQYF. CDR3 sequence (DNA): TGTGCCTGGAGAGCTAGCGCCACAGATACGCAGTATTTT.